These 11 T cell receptor beta chains came from one sample sequenced in a study of blood T cell repertoires in COVID-19. Clones were sequenced by immunoSEQ multiplex PCR, and TCRdb holds only the in-frame ones, with some missing. Here the sample spans more than 90,000 clones, roughly 86% being singletons. The specimen sequenced was peripheral blood. These receptors came from a man aged 35-49 years with acute or convalescent COVID-19.

This clone was found once. This chain uses TRBV30 with TRBJ1-2; no firm D call. V was pared by 5 bases and J by 1 base, with 20 bases between. The germline gives CDR1 GTSNPN, CDR2 SVGIG (reference sequence). This CDR3 comprises 16 residues. CDR3 bases: TGTGCCTGGGCCCCCCGGTCCCCAGGCCATAACTATGGCTACACCTTC. It specifies CAWAPRSPGHNYGYTF.

In its sample, this clone was seen a few times. CDR3 sequence (DNA): TGTGCCTGGAACAGGGCTATGAACACTGAAGCTTTCTTT. It specifies CAWNRAMNTEAFF. The chain recombines TRBV30 with TRBJ1-1, with D tentatively TRBD1 (6 bases). The CDR3 consists of 13 residues. Trimming cost V 4 bases and J 0 bases, with 9 bases left between them. The germline CDR1 and CDR2 sequences are GTSNPN and SVGIG (reference sequence). Using reference TRBV30 and TRBJ1-1 for the parts outside the CDR3, the full variable domain is SQTIHQWPATLVQPVGSPLSLECTVEGTSNPNLYWYRQAAGRGLQLLFYSVGIGQISSEVPQNLSASRPQDRQFILSSKKLLLSDSGFYLCAWNRAMNTEAFFGQGTRLTVV.

V is TRBV5-1 and J is TRBJ2-1; 8 nucleotides line up with TRBD1. CDR3 length: 15 amino acids. V shed 4 bases, J shed 7 bases, and the junction held 10 bases outside the gene matches. Germline loops: CDR1 SGHRS, CDR2 YFSETQ. CDR3 protein: CASSNRQGFLNEQFF. The CDR3 DNA sequence: TGCGCCAGCAGCAACAGACAGGGGTTTTTGAATGAGCAGTTCTTC.

J is TRBJ1-4 and V is TRBV6-5, with 7 bases aligning to TRBD1. The CDR3 contains 14 residues. Germline lookup yields CDR1 MNHEY and CDR2 SVGAGI. The V segment lost 7 bases and the J segment 3 bases; nucleotides outside the gene matches: 5. CDR3 amino acids: CASMGQQSNEKLFF. For the CDR3, the DNA is TGTGCCAGCATGGGACAGCAATCTAATGAAAAACTGTTTTTT.

The table lists this clone with a few counts. V usage is TRBV7-6 and J usage is TRBJ1-5; 7 bases line up with TRBD1. V dropped 5 bases and J dropped 4; count of bases not matched to a gene: 8. Germline loops: CDR1 SGHVS, CDR2 FNYEAQ. This CDR3 has 15 residues. CDR3 protein: CASSLEGDRNQPQHF. DNA of the CDR3: TGTGCCAGCAGCCTAGAAGGGGACAGAAATCAGCCCCAGCATTTT.

The V and J genes are TRBV6-4 and TRBJ1-1; TRBD1 agrees at 9 bases. V lost 6 bases to trimming and J lost 7 bases; unmatched junction nucleotides: 6. The CDR3 loop spans 13 amino acids. Germline-derived CDR1 and CDR2 are MRHNA and SNTAGT. CDR3 nucleotides: TGTGCCAGCAGGGGACAGGGAGAGGGTGAAGCTTTCTTT. It specifies CASRGQGEGEAFF.

V is TRBV30 and J is TRBJ1-4; D call uncertain. Germline V CDR1 and CDR2: GTSNPN, SVGIG (reference sequence). Trimming stripped 0 bases from V and 13 bases from J, with 9 bases between. CDR3 length: 11 amino acids. The chain's CDR3 is CAWSVGGRLFF. In DNA form, the CDR3 reads TGTGCCTGGAGTGTAGGCGGTAGACTGTTTTTT.

The CDR3 bases are TGTGCCAGCAGGAGGACAGGGAAAGACTATGGCTACACCTTC. Its translation: CASRRTGKDYGYTF. This chain uses TRBV6-5 with TRBJ1-2, with 8 bases fitting TRBD1. The CDR3 consists of 14 residues. Per the germline V gene, CDR1 is MNHEY and CDR2 is SVGAGI. V was pared by 6 bases and J by 3 bases, with 6 bases of the junction left unmatched.

The V gene is TRBV27, the J gene TRBJ1-4, with 8 bases matching TRBD1. Trimming cost V 2 bases and J 7 bases; bases outside gene matches: 6. The germline gives CDR1 MNHEY, CDR2 SMNVEV (reference sequence). CDR3 size: 15 residues. The CDR3 DNA is TGTGCCAGCAGTTTAATCGGACAGGGTTTTGAAAAACTGTTTTTT. This translates into CASSLIGQGFEKLFF.

The chain couples TRBV16 to TRBJ1-1, with 8 bases aligning to TRBD1. The V segment lost 4 bases and the J segment 2 bases; nucleotides outside the gene matches: 3. The CDR3 contains 14 residues. The germline V gene encodes CDR1 KGHSY and CDR2 FQNENV. The DNA for the CDR3 is TGTGCCAGCAGCCCACAGGGGGGAAACACTGAAGCTTTCTTT. Translating it yields CASSPQGGNTEAFF.

The gene calls are TRBV6-6 and TRBJ1-3, with D possibly matching TRBD1 (6 bases). V lost 7 bases, J lost 0 bases, and 16 bases lay in between. Germline CDR1 reads MNHNY; CDR2 reads SVGAGI (reference sequence). The CDR3 has 16 amino acids. This chain's CDR3 is CASTTTARGSGNTIYF. CDR3 DNA sequence: TGTGCCAGCACCACAACGGCCAGGGGCTCTGGAAACACCATATATTTT.